One sample yielded the 23 T cell receptor beta chains listed below, sequenced in a study of identical twins. TCRdb processed the 5' RACE reads anew with MiXCR; each CDR3 protein has one entry. The sample lists 420,000 or so distinct CDR3 sequences; approximately 17% were seen once. Specimen: naive T cells sorted from blood. These receptors all come from a man aged 50 to 59 in good health.

The gene calls are TRBV12-3 or TRBV12-4 and TRBJ2-5; perhaps TRBD2 as D (6 bases). The length of the CDR3 is 14 residues. V was pared by 6 bases and J by 2 bases, with 13 bases between. In DNA, the CDR3 is TGTGCCAGCAGGCGGGGACTGGTTCAAGAGACCCAGTACTTC. It translates to CASRRGLVQETQYF.

V and J are TRBV12-3 or TRBV12-4 and TRBJ2-5, with 7 bases that match TRBD2. V dropped 1 base and J dropped 12; count of bases not matched to a gene: 5. The CDR3 sequence is 12 residues long. CDR3 DNA: TGTGCCAGCAGTTTAGACACGGGGGGAAAGTACTTC. Its translation: CASSLDTGGKYF.

This clonotype was observed many times. V usage is TRBV7-2 and J usage is TRBJ1-6, with unresolved D. CDR1 and CDR2 (germline): SGHTA, FQGNSA. The CDR3 contains 13 residues. V lost 2 bases, J lost 9 bases, and 8 bases lay in between. This chain's CDR3 is CASSLFLTSPLHF. In nucleotides, the CDR3 is TGTGCCAGCAGCTTATTTTTGACTTCACCCCTCCACTTT.

This clonotype was recorded many times. V usage is TRBV7-9 and J usage is TRBJ2-1; 8 bases are shared with TRBD2. Germline V gives CDR1 SEHNR, CDR2 FQNEAQ (reference sequence). This CDR3 is built from 17 residues. With V trimmed by 1 base and J by 0 bases, 5 bases remained unmatched. The CDR3 protein is CASSLGLAPSSYNEQFF. The DNA for the CDR3 is TGTGCCAGCAGCTTAGGACTAGCGCCCAGCTCCTACAATGAGCAGTTCTTC.

The chain uses TRBV20-1 and TRBJ2-1; 8 bases map to TRBD1. Losses at the gene ends were 0 bases for V and 4 bases for J; bases not matched to a gene: 5. From germline, CDR1 is DFQATT and CDR2 SNEGSKA (reference sequence). The CDR3 has 15 amino acids. The CDR3 loop is CSARDLTGVYNEQFF. In nucleotides, the CDR3 is TGCAGTGCTAGAGATCTGACAGGGGTTTACAATGAGCAGTTCTTC.

Ten or more counts support this clonotype. The chain carries TRBV28 and TRBJ2-2, with 9 bases lining up with TRBD1. Unmatched junction bases numbered 19, after V lost 5 bases and J lost 6 bases. In germline, CDR1 is MDHEN, CDR2 SYDVKM. The CDR3 runs 19 residues. CDR3 in DNA: TGTGCCAGCAGTACCCTGTCCGGGACAGGGACAAGATCTCCCGGGGAGCTGTTTTTT. Translated: CASSTLSGTGTRSPGELFF. Supplemented by reference TRBV28 and TRBJ2-2, the full variable domain reads DVKVTQSSRYLVKRTGEKVFLECVQDMDHENMFWYRQDPGLGLRLIYFSYDVKMKEKGDIPEGYSVSREKKERFSLILESASTNQTSMYLCASSTLSGTGTRSPGELFFGEGSRLTVL.

This clonotype has a count of ten or more. The chain uses TRBV15 and TRBJ2-1; 10 positions agree with TRBD1. Germline assignment: CDR1 LNHNV and CDR2 YYDKDF (reference sequence). The CDR3 totals 13 residues. The V and J ends lost 5 bases and 15 bases, in that order; junction bases with no gene match: 10. DNA for the CDR3: TGTGCCACCAGCGCGGTCTCCAGGGACAGGGGGTTCTTC. As protein: CATSAVSRDRGFF.

This clonotype was seen at least ten times. The V and J genes are TRBV5-4 and TRBJ2-5; 7 bases are shared with TRBD1. This CDR3 has 15 amino acids. J gave up 0 bases and V 3 bases, and 5 bases lay outside the gene matches. The germline V gene has CDR1 SGHNT and CDR2 YYREEE (reference sequence). CDR3 sequence reads: CASSSQDRYQETQYF. The CDR3 DNA follows: TGTGCCAGCAGCTCGCAGGACAGGTACCAAGAGACCCAGTACTTC. The full variable domain, rest sourced from reference TRBV5-4 and TRBJ2-5, is ETGVTQSPTHLIKTRGQQVTLRCSSQSGHNTVSWYQQALGQGPQFIFQYYREEENGRGNFPPRFSGLQFPNYSSELNVNALELDDSALYLCASSSQDRYQETQYFGPGTRLLVL.

The rearrangement links TRBV7-2 to TRBJ2-7, with TRBD2 matching over 7 bases. Germline CDR1 is SGHTA and CDR2 is FQGNSA. With V trimmed by 2 bases and J by 3 bases, 4 bases remained unmatched. This CDR3 comprises 14 residues. The CDR3 sequence is CASSLSTSVYEQYF. In DNA form, the CDR3 reads TGTGCCAGCAGCTTATCTACTAGCGTCTACGAGCAGTACTTC.

This clonotype was seen more than once but under ten times. The genes are TRBV29-1 and TRBJ1-4, with TRBD1 as a possible D gene (6 bases). Deletions cut 6 bases from V and 5 bases from J, with 13 bases between. The CDR3 runs 13 residues. CDR1 is SQVTM, CDR2 ANQGSEA, per germline. The CDR3 sequence is CSVAQGWNEKLFF. The CDR3 DNA sequence: TGCAGCGTGGCACAGGGATGGAATGAAAAACTGTTTTTT.

This clonotype has just a few counts. This chain joins TRBV12-3 or TRBV12-4 and TRBJ1-5, with D unclear. There are 12 residues in the CDR3. V lost 5 bases and J 9 bases, leaving 11 bases between the germline ends. CDR3 residues: CASSNLGLPQHF. The CDR3 DNA follows: TGTGCCAGCAGTAATTTAGGGTTGCCCCAGCATTTT.

This chain connects TRBV6-6 to TRBJ1-1; no definite D call. This CDR3 comprises 12 residues. The germline V gene has CDR1 MNHNY and CDR2 SVGAGI (reference sequence). Trimming took off 8 bases at V and 1 base at J, with 8 bases between the two ends. CDR3 bases: TGTGCCAGCTATAGTTGGAACACTGAAGCTTTCTTT. Translating gives CASYSWNTEAFF.

Only one count was recorded for this clonotype. The V and J genes are TRBV19 and TRBJ2-7, with TRBD1 as a possible D gene (6 bases). This CDR3 region has 15 residues. V was cut by 3 bases and J by 5 bases, with 17 bases left in between. Germline V gene sequence: CDR1 LNHDA, CDR2 SQIVND (reference sequence). The CDR3 region has the DNA TGTGCCAGTAGTATTTCCAGGGGCTTATTCCACGAGCAGTACTTC. Translating gives CASSISRGLFHEQYF.

The chain carries TRBV7-2 and TRBJ1-5; perhaps TRBD1 as D (5 bases). The CDR3 has 16 amino acids. Per germline, CDR1 SGHTA and CDR2 FQGNSA. The germline V and J ends were trimmed by 2 bases and 1 base, with 12 bases remaining between them. CDR3 nucleotide sequence: TGTGCCAGCAGCTTAATCGGTGGGGGAAGCAATCAGCCCCAGCATTTT. This translates into CASSLIGGGSNQPQHF.

This clonotype was observed at least ten times. This chain links TRBV7-2 with TRBJ2-3, with TRBD2 matching over 9 bases. Germline V CDR1 and CDR2: SGHTA, FQGNSA. The CDR3 totals 15 residues. V shed 0 bases and J 6 bases; nucleotides not matched to a gene: 4. DNA of the CDR3: TGTGCCAGCAGCTTAGCCGGCGGGGGGGTGGATACGCAGTATTTT. Residues: CASSLAGGGVDTQYF. Supplemented by reference TRBV7-2 and TRBJ2-3, the full variable domain reads GAGVSQSPSNKVTEKGKDVELRCDPISGHTALYWYRQSLGQGLEFLIYFQGNSAPDKSGLPSDRFSAERTGGSVSTLTIQRTQQEDSAVYLCASSLAGGGVDTQYFGPGTRLTVL.

This clonotype has just a few counts. CDR3 amino acids: CASSSIGAGGRRPLHF. CDR3 bases: TGTGCCAGCAGTTCCATTGGGGCAGGGGGGCGCCGGCCCCTCCACTTT. The V gene is TRBV28, the J gene TRBJ1-6; TRBD1 agrees at 7 bases. CDR3 length: 16 amino acids. Germline loops: CDR1 MDHEN, CDR2 SYDVKM. Trimming cost V 4 bases and J 13 bases; bases outside gene matches: 16.

This clonotype has ten or more counts. J is TRBJ2-7 and V is TRBV6-5, with 14 nucleotides matching TRBD2. CDR1 and CDR2 (germline): MNHEY, SVGAGI. The CDR3 covers 17 residues. The V gene end was trimmed by 2 bases and the J gene end by 3 bases; junction bases not matched to a gene: 6. The DNA of the CDR3 is TGTGCCAGCAGTTACGGGGGACTAGCGGGGGCGGGCTACGAGCAGTACTTC. This translates into CASSYGGLAGAGYEQYF.

The rearrangement links TRBV18 to TRBJ1-3, with D perhaps matching TRBD1 (5 bases). Between the trimmed V and J ends, which lost 0 bases and 4 bases, there was a span of 7 bases. The CDR3 consists of 14 residues. Per the germline V gene, CDR1 is KGHSH and CDR2 is LQKENI. The CDR3 loop reads CASSPPRGGNTIYF. The DNA of the CDR3 is TGTGCCAGCTCACCACCCCGGGGCGGAAACACCATATATTTT.

Of note for this clonotype: A much larger clonotype is one base distant, so this may be a read error. The V call is TRBV12-3 or TRBV12-4, the J call TRBJ2-2; a weak D match, TRBD1 (5 bases). This CDR3 is 14 amino acids long. CDR3 sequence reads: CANSLPRGTGELFF. The CDR3 DNA reads as TGTGCCAACAGTTTACCTAGGGGCACCGGGGAGCTGTTTTTT.

In its sample, this clonotype was seen many times. V usage is TRBV29-1 and J usage is TRBJ2-1; 8 positions agree with TRBD1. Per the germline V gene, CDR1 is SQVTM and CDR2 is ANQGSEA. CDR3 length equals 12 residues. Trimming removed 6 bases from V and 6 bases from J; junction bases left unmatched: 4. The CDR3: CSVYGTGNEQFF. CDR3 DNA sequence: TGCAGCGTCTACGGGACAGGCAATGAGCAGTTCTTC.

This clonotype has at least ten counts. This chain uses TRBV10-3 with TRBJ2-7; a weak D match, TRBD1 (6 bases). The V end was cut by 5 bases, the J end by 6 bases, with 23 bases between. Germline loops: CDR1 ENHRY, CDR2 SYGVKD. The CDR3 has 16 residues. The CDR3 region is CAISPGRTGSLVEQYF. The CDR3 DNA sequence: TGTGCCATCAGTCCCGGACGAACAGGGTCCCTAGTCGAGCAGTACTTC.

V usage is TRBV7-9 and J usage is TRBJ2-7; D unresolved. Trimming pared 3 bases from V and 2 bases from J, leaving 14 bases between. There are 15 residues in the CDR3. Per the germline V gene, CDR1 is SEHNR and CDR2 is FQNEAQ (reference sequence). CDR3 in DNA: TGTGCCAGCAGCTTTCCGACGGTTTCTCCCTACGAGCAGTACTTC. Translating gives CASSFPTVSPYEQYF.

This clonotype has ten or more counts. This chain connects TRBV19 to TRBJ2-1, with unresolved D. CDR1 and CDR2 from the germline V gene are LNHDA and SQIVND (reference sequence). The V and J ends lost 3 bases and 7 bases respectively, with 10 bases between them. The CDR3 is made up of 13 amino acids. CDR3 region: CASSIIHRNEQFF. DNA of the CDR3: TGTGCCAGTAGTATCATCCATAGGAATGAGCAGTTCTTC.